This entry is about one T cell receptor (beta chain). The data stem from a study of cytotoxic CD8 clonotypes in ibrutinib-treated CLL. On the study more broadly: Once treatment had gone on for a median of around eleven months, range 6 to 36, response samples were drawn.

Library input was about 1.8 micrograms of DNA from cryopreserved PBMCs. Clones were read by immunoSEQ multiplex PCR, and TCRdb kept only the in-frame ones, dropping some. The table records 160,000 or so clones, more than 65% of them present only once. The clonotype was recovered from a human donor with chronic lymphocytic leukemia. Source: PBMCs, taken after 12 months of ibrutinib treatment.

The CDR3, as DNA: TGTGCCAGCAGTAGACTAGCGGGAGGGTCCTACGAGCAGTACTTC. It yields the protein CASSRLAGGSYEQYF. The chain is built from TRBV28 and TRBJ2-5; 14 nucleotides agree with TRBD2. The DNA matches TRBJ2-7 better at its end, which makes the J call doubtful. CDR3 length equals 15 residues. CDR1 is MDHEN and CDR2 is SYDVKM in the germline V gene.